This T cell receptor (beta chain) was observed in a study of blood T cell repertoires in COVID-19. At the level of the study: Collection of acute and convalescent COVID-19 samples took place in the United States, Italy and Spain. T cells, B-cell-depleted T cells, or PBMCs provided the cDNA or gDNA that served as material.

During active infection, Seattle patients enrolled and were then monitored through disease. V lost 7 bases and J lost 4, with 17 bases in between. The CDR3 length is 14 residues. Germline values: CDR1 SGDLS, CDR2 YYNGEE. Here immunoSEQ multiplex PCR was the method, and the copy in TCRdb shows in-frame clones only, minus some. In the table there are roughly 150,000 clones, roughly 90% of which are singletons. The sequence came from a man in his late teens or twenties with COVID-19, enrolled during active disease. Sample: peripheral blood. This chain connects TRBV9 to TRBJ1-1; D gene uncertain. In DNA form, the CDR3 reads TGTGCCAGCGAGCCGGGGAGCGTTCCCACTGAAGCTTTCTTT. Translation: CASEPGSVPTEAFF.